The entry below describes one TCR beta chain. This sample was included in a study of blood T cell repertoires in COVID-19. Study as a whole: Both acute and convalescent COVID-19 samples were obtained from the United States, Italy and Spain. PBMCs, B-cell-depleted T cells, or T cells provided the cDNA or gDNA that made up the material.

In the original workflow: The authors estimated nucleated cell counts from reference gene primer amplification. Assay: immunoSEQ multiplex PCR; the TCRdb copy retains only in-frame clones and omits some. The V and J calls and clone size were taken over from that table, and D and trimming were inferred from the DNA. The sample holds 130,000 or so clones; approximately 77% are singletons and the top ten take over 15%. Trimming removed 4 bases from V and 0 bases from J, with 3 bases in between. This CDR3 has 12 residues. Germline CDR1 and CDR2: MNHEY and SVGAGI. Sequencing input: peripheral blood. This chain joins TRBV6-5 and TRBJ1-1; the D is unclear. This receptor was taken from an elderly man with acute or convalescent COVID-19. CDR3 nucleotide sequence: TGTGCCAGCAGTTCGGTGAACACTGAAGCTTTCTTT. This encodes CASSSVNTEAFF.